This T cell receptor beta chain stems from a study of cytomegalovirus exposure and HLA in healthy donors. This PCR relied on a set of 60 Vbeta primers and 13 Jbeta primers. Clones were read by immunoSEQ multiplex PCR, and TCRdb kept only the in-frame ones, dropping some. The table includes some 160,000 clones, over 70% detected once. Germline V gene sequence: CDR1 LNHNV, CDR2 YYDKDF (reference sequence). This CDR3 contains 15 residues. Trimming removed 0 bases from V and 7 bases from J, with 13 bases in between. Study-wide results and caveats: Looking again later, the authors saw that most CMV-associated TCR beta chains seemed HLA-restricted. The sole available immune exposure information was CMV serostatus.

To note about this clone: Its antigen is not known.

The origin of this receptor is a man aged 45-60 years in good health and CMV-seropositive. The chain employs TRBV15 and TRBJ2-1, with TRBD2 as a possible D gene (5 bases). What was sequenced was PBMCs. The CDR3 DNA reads TGTGCCACCAGCAGAGATAGAACGGGATGGAATGAGCAGTTCTTC. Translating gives CATSRDRTGWNEQFF.